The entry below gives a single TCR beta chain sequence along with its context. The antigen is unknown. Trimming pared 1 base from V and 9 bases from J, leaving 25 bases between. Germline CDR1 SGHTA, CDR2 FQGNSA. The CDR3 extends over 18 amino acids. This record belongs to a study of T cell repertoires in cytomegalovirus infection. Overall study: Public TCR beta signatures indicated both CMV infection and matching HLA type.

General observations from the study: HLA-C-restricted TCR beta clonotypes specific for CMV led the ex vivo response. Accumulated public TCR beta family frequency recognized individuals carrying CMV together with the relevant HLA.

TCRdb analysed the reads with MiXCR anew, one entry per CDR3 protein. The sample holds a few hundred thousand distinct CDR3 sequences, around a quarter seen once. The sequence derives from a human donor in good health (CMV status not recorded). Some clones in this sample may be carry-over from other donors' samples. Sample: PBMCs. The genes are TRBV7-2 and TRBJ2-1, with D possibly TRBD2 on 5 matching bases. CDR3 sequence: CASSLEIPRASGLGEQFF. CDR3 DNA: TGTGCCAGCAGCTTAGAAATACCAAGGGCTAGTGGACTGGGTGAGCAGTTCTTC.